Following are 13 T cell receptor beta chains from one sample sequenced in a study of blood T cell repertoires in COVID-19. Clones were sequenced by immunoSEQ multiplex PCR, and TCRdb holds only the in-frame ones, with some missing. The data show some 200,000 clones, roughly four fifths seen once. The sequenced sample was peripheral blood. These receptor sequences come from a human donor with acute or convalescent COVID-19. The donor label of this sample is uncertain.

The chain couples TRBV2 to TRBJ2-1; 10 bases agree with TRBD2. The germline V gene encodes CDR1 SNHLY and CDR2 FYNNEI. The ends lost 0 bases at V and 5 bases at J; junction bases unmatched: 1. This CDR3 has 15 amino acids. The CDR3 is CASSEAGLANNEQFF. The CDR3 DNA reads TGTGCCAGCAGTGAAGCGGGACTAGCGAACAATGAGCAGTTCTTC.

The chain uses TRBV19 and TRBJ2-5; a weak D match, TRBD1 (5 bases). V lost 5 bases and J lost 5, with 12 bases in between. The CDR3 is made up of 13 amino acids. CDR1 is LNHDA and CDR2 is SQIVND in the germline V gene (reference sequence). The CDR3 loop reads CASSSGARETQYF. As DNA, the CDR3 is TGTGCCAGTAGTTCTGGGGCCCGGGAGACCCAGTACTTC. Based on the CDR3 plus reference TRBV19 and TRBJ2-5, the full variable domain is DGGITQSPKYLFRKEGQNVTLSCEQNLNHDAMYWYRQDPGQGLRLIYYSQIVNDFQKGDIAEGYSVSREKKESFPLTVTSAQKNPTAFYLCASSSGARETQYFGPGTRLLVL.

The V gene is TRBV7-6, the J gene TRBJ2-7; D is perhaps TRBD1 (5 bases). The CDR3 contains 14 residues. V dropped 4 bases and J dropped 0 bases, with 10 bases sitting between them. Germline V gives CDR1 SGHVS, CDR2 FNYEAQ. CDR3 sequence (DNA): TGTGCCAGCAGCTCGGACACCCTCTCCTACGAGCAGTACTTC. It is translated as CASSSDTLSYEQYF.

This chain links TRBV25-1 with TRBJ2-1; 12 nucleotides match TRBD2. The CDR3 is made up of 18 amino acids. CDR1 and CDR2 from the germline V gene are MGHDK and SYGVNS. V trimming: 5 bases; J trimming: 6 bases; junction bases outside the gene matches: 14. DNA of the CDR3: TGTGCCAGCAGTCTCCGACTAGCGGGAGAAGTTGGGGCCAATGAGCAGTTCTTC. Protein product: CASSLRLAGEVGANEQFF. Drawing the rest from reference TRBV25-1 and TRBJ2-1, the complete variable domain is EADIYQTPRYLVIGTGKKITLECSQTMGHDKMYWYQQDPGMELHLIHYSYGVNSTEKGDLSSESTVSRIRTEHFPLTLESARPSHTSQYLCASSLRLAGEVGANEQFFGPGTRLTVL.

In regard to this clone: This CDR3 is also generated by other DNA sequences in the sample. This sequence joins TRBV5-1 and TRBJ1-2; no clear D. The CDR3 consists of 13 residues. Germline assignment: CDR1 SGHRS and CDR2 YFSETQ. Between the trimmed V and J ends, which lost 2 bases and 4 bases, there was a span of 9 bases. For the CDR3, the DNA is TGCGCCAGCAGCTTTACCGGTTCCTATGGCTACACCTTC. Amino acid sequence: CASSFTGSYGYTF.

The V and J genes are TRBV11-3 and TRBJ2-5; 14 bases agree with TRBD2. CDR1 SGHNT and CDR2 YENEEA come from the germline V gene. V gave up 4 bases and J gave up 5 bases; unmatched junction bases: 6. The CDR3 has 16 residues. The CDR3 DNA is TGTGCCAGCAGCTCCGGACTAGCGGGAGGTATTGAGACCCAGTACTTC. This codes for CASSSGLAGGIETQYF.

The chain recombines TRBV19 with TRBJ1-5; perhaps TRBD1 as D (6 bases). Germline CDR1 LNHDA, CDR2 SQIVND (reference sequence). V was clipped by 7 bases and J by 1 base, with 14 bases between them. The CDR3 runs to 15 residues. The CDR3 region has the DNA TGTGCCAGTAAGGGACATTCTCTGAGCAATCAGCCCCAGCATTTT. Its translation is CASKGHSLSNQPQHF.

The chain combines TRBV11-2 with TRBJ2-1; 7 nucleotides line up with TRBD2. The V segment lost 5 bases and the J segment 0 bases; nucleotides outside the gene matches: 7. This CDR3 is built from 16 residues. Germline CDR1 and CDR2: SGHAT and FQNNGV. The DNA for the CDR3 is TGTGCCAGCAGCGCGGTCGGCGGGAGCTCCTACAATGAGCAGTTCTTC. This codes for CASSAVGGSSYNEQFF.

The rearrangement links TRBV6-2 or TRBV6-3 to TRBJ1-5; D gene uncertain. Trimming took off 6 bases at V and 0 bases at J, with 21 bases between the two ends. CDR1 and CDR2 from the germline V gene are MNHEY and SVGEGT. The CDR3 contains 18 residues. The CDR3 coding sequence is TGTGCCAGCAGCCGGTGGCAGAGGTCGGATTATAGCAATCAGCCCCAGCATTTT. Translated, it gives CASSRWQRSDYSNQPQHF.

V usage is TRBV5-1 and J usage is TRBJ2-7, with TRBD1 matching 8 bases. Trimming cost V 4 bases and J 4 bases; bases outside gene matches: 7. This CDR3 has 14 residues. Germline V lookup: CDR1 SGHRS, CDR2 YFSETQ. CDR3 bases: TGCGCCAGCAGCCCACGACAGGGGAGTTACGAGCAGTACTTC. Encoded protein: CASSPRQGSYEQYF.

The table lists this clone with a count of one. This chain joins TRBV6-5 and TRBJ1-6; TRBD1 agrees at 8 bases. Germline trimming cut 11 bases from V and 8 bases from J; bases unmatched to any gene: 8. The CDR3 contains 13 residues. CDR1 and CDR2 (germline): MNHEY, SVGAGI. The CDR3 reads CACDTGGYSPLHF. The CDR3 nucleotides are TGTGCCTGCGATACAGGGGGTTATTCACCCCTCCACTTT.

This chain uses TRBV19 with TRBJ2-6; tentatively, D is TRBD1 (6 bases). The CDR3 runs to 17 residues. The germline gives CDR1 LNHDA, CDR2 SQIVND (reference sequence). Trimming took off 5 bases at V and 3 bases at J, with 17 bases between the two ends. The CDR3 reads CASSLGAGALGANVLTF. CDR3 in DNA: TGTGCCAGTAGTTTGGGGGCCGGAGCTCTTGGGGCCAACGTCCTGACTTTC.

This sequence joins TRBV28 and TRBJ2-3; 9 positions match TRBD2. V lost 3 bases to trimming and J lost 3 bases; unmatched junction nucleotides: 7. The CDR3 totals 16 residues. Germline-derived CDR1 and CDR2 are MDHEN and SYDVKM. In DNA, the CDR3 is TGTGCCAGCAGTTTTTTAGCGGGAGAGATGACAGATACGCAGTATTTT. Its translation: CASSFLAGEMTDTQYF.